Each of the 30 T cell receptor beta chains below was sequenced from the same sample in a study of blood T cell repertoires in COVID-19. Generated by immunoSEQ multiplex PCR, the TCRdb table keeps only in-frame clones and is missing some. The sample contains 360,000 or so clones, roughly 87% of which appear only once. The sequenced sample was PBMCs or T cells enriched from blood (not recorded which). The receptors shown here come from a woman aged 25 to 45 who had recovered from COVID-19.

The chain is built from TRBV7-9 and TRBJ1-2; D gene unclear. The CDR3 is 14 amino acids. Germline-derived CDR1 and CDR2 are SEHNR and FQNEAQ (reference sequence). V lost 3 bases and J 0 bases, leaving 8 bases between the germline ends. The CDR3 reads CASSLGSANYGYTF. In nucleotides, the CDR3 is TGTGCCAGCAGCTTGGGCAGTGCTAACTATGGCTACACCTTC.

This clone was detected only once. The genes are TRBV5-1 and TRBJ2-3; 9 bases fit TRBD1. Germline V gives CDR1 SGHRS, CDR2 YFSETQ. The CDR3 has 14 residues. V shed 6 bases and J 3 bases; nucleotides not matched to a gene: 5. CDR3 region: CASTIGQGTDTQYF. In nucleotides, the CDR3 is TGCGCCAGCACGATAGGACAGGGGACAGATACGCAGTATTTT.

V gene TRBV28 combines with J gene TRBJ1-5, with a possible D match to TRBD1 (5 bases). The CDR3 length is 14 residues. Trimming removed 4 bases at V and 0 bases at J, with 7 bases between. Germline lookup yields CDR1 MDHEN and CDR2 SYDVKM. The CDR3 region is CASSSTASNQPQHF. The CDR3 DNA reads TGTGCCAGCAGTTCGACAGCTAGCAATCAGCCCCAGCATTTT.

The chain combines TRBV3-1 (or the pseudogene TRBV3-2) with TRBJ1-4; D is uncertain. CDR1 LGHDT and CDR2 YNNKEL come from the germline V gene (reference sequence). The CDR3 runs to 15 residues. V gave up 3 bases and J gave up 0 bases, with 8 bases separating them. The CDR3 spells CASSHKPATNEKLFF. The CDR3 DNA sequence: TGTGCCAGCAGCCACAAACCAGCAACTAATGAAAAACTGTTTTTT.

This chain links TRBV4-1 with TRBJ1-1; TRBD1 agrees at 7 bases. This CDR3 has 14 residues. Germline lookup yields CDR1 MGHRA and CDR2 YSYEKL. V shed 6 bases, J shed 2 bases, and the junction held 6 bases outside the gene matches. The DNA of the CDR3 is TGCGCCAGCAGACCCAGACAGGGAAACACTGAAGCTTTCTTT. Protein: CASRPRQGNTEAFF.

This clone showed up just once. The chain employs TRBV3-1 (or the pseudogene TRBV3-2) and TRBJ1-1; the D gene is possibly TRBD1 (5 bases). The CDR3 loop spans 14 amino acids. Germline lookup yields CDR1 LGHDT and CDR2 YNNKEL (reference sequence). Trimming took 3 bases from V and 5 from J, leaving 13 bases between them. The CDR3 here is CASSHWVRDTEAFF. The CDR3, as DNA: TGTGCCAGCAGCCATTGGGTCAGGGATACTGAAGCTTTCTTT.

The chain has TRBV24-1 and TRBJ1-6, with 8 bases that match TRBD1. V lost 5 bases, J lost 5 bases, and 1 base stayed unmatched. Germline values: CDR1 KGHDR, CDR2 SFDVKD. The CDR3 is made up of 14 amino acids. DNA for the CDR3: TGTGCCACCAGTGGGACAGGGAATAATTCACCCCTCCACTTT. It is translated as CATSGTGNNSPLHF.

This clone was detected ten times or more. The chain recombines TRBV11-3 with TRBJ2-3, with 11 bases that match TRBD2. Unmatched junction bases numbered 1, after V lost 5 bases and J lost 6 bases. The CDR3 has 13 amino acids. In germline, CDR1 is SGHNT, CDR2 YENEEA. CDR3 residues: CASSPSGGDTQYF. The DNA for the CDR3 is TGTGCCAGCAGCCCTAGCGGGGGGGATACGCAGTATTTT.

The chain links TRBV28 to TRBJ2-3, with TRBD2 matching over 9 bases. V shed 3 bases, J shed 1 base, and the junction held 8 bases outside the gene matches. CDR3 length: 17 amino acids. The V gene's germline CDR1 is MDHEN and CDR2 SYDVKM. CDR3 region: CASSFGVAGVGTDTQYF. CDR3 nucleotides: TGTGCCAGCAGTTTTGGGGTAGCGGGAGTAGGCACAGATACGCAGTATTTT.

The rearrangement links TRBV19 to TRBJ2-5, with a weak D call TRBD1 (7 bases). V lost 1 base, J lost 2 bases, and 14 bases lay in between. CDR1 and CDR2 from the germline V gene are LNHDA and SQIVND (reference sequence). CDR3 length: 16 residues. CDR3 region: CASSIARQGGQETQYF. The CDR3 region has the DNA TGTGCCAGTAGTATAGCTCGCCAGGGGGGTCAAGAGACCCAGTACTTC.

V gene TRBV3-1 (or the pseudogene TRBV3-2) combines with J gene TRBJ1-2, with a possible D match to TRBD1 (6 bases). The CDR3 has 14 residues. Trimming shortened V by 3 bases and J by 6 bases, and 14 bases separated the two germline ends. The germline gives CDR1 LGHDT, CDR2 YNNKEL (reference sequence). The CDR3 bases are TGTGCCAGCAGCCAGGCGGACAGAAGGGATGGCTACACCTTC. Amino acids: CASSQADRRDGYTF.

The V and J genes are TRBV7-2 and TRBJ1-6, with 10 nucleotides matching TRBD1. The CDR3 has 17 residues. With V trimmed by 5 bases and J by 0 bases, 4 bases remained unmatched. Germline loops: CDR1 SGHTA, CDR2 FQGNSA. The CDR3 spells CASSPGDRGSYNSPLHF. CDR3 bases: TGTGCCAGCAGCCCAGGGGACAGGGGCTCCTATAATTCACCCCTCCACTTT.

The chain is built from TRBV19 and TRBJ2-7, with 9 bases fitting TRBD1. V was clipped by 5 bases and J by 7 bases; unmatched bases: 15. CDR1 is LNHDA, CDR2 SQIVND, per germline (reference sequence). CDR3 size: 16 residues. CDR3 protein: CASSAAPGTGRIEQYF. The CDR3 region has the DNA TGTGCCAGTAGTGCGGCGCCCGGGACAGGGCGTATAGAGCAGTACTTC.

The chain is built from TRBV27 and TRBJ1-2; 8 positions agree with TRBD1. The trim removed 4 bases at V and 3 bases at J, leaving 4 bases unmatched. The germline CDR1 and CDR2 sequences are MNHEY and SMNVEV (reference sequence). The CDR3 sequence is 14 residues long. The CDR3 spells CASSSGGADYGYTF. CDR3 nucleotides: TGTGCCAGCAGTTCAGGGGGCGCAGACTATGGCTACACCTTC.

This chain connects TRBV5-1 to TRBJ1-6; TRBD1 matches at 7 bases. The length of the CDR3 is 21 residues. Germline V gene lookup returns CDR1 SGHRS and CDR2 YFSETQ. J gave up 0 bases and V 4 bases, and 19 bases lay outside the gene matches. CDR3 DNA sequence: TGCGCCAGCAGCAAGCATTTTAAACCGGGACAGTTGGACTCCTATAATTCACCCCTCCACTTT. Translated, it gives CASSKHFKPGQLDSYNSPLHF.

In DNA form, the CDR3 reads TGTGCCAGCACAGGGGGATTTTTCCTCTCTGGAAACACCATATATTTT. It codes for CASTGGFFLSGNTIYF. The chain links TRBV28 to TRBJ1-3; 7 bases map to TRBD1. V lost 7 bases, J lost 0 bases, and 9 bases stayed unmatched. Germline loops: CDR1 MDHEN, CDR2 SYDVKM. The CDR3 has 16 amino acids.

The V call is TRBV19, the J call TRBJ1-1; a weak D match, TRBD1 (5 bases). Germline V CDR1 and CDR2: LNHDA, SQIVND (reference sequence). V lost 5 bases and J 5 bases, leaving 18 bases between the germline ends. This CDR3 is built from 15 residues. Here the CDR3 reads CASSEARVTRTEAFF. DNA of the CDR3: TGTGCCAGTAGTGAGGCCAGGGTGACAAGAACTGAAGCTTTCTTT. The full variable domain, rest sourced from reference TRBV19 and TRBJ1-1, is DGGITQSPKYLFRKEGQNVTLSCEQNLNHDAMYWYRQDPGQGLRLIYYSQIVNDFQKGDIAEGYSVSREKKESFPLTVTSAQKNPTAFYLCASSEARVTRTEAFFGQGTRLTVV.

The chain joins TRBV7-2 to TRBJ2-3; 9 bases agree with TRBD2. Unmatched junction bases numbered 4, after V lost 1 base and J lost 2 bases. The CDR3 is made up of 16 amino acids. Germline loops: CDR1 SGHTA, CDR2 FQGNSA. Written as DNA, the CDR3 is TGTGCCAGCAGCTTAGAACCTAGCGGGACCACAGATACGCAGTATTTT. Amino acid sequence: CASSLEPSGTTDTQYF.

This chain uses TRBV7-2 with TRBJ2-7, with unresolved D. The CDR3 has 11 residues. V lost 4 bases and J 4 bases, leaving 5 bases between the germline ends. Germline CDR1 and CDR2: SGHTA and FQGNSA. CDR3: CASSWQYEQYF. CDR3 in DNA: TGTGCCAGCAGCTGGCAATACGAGCAGTACTTC.

The chain uses TRBV7-9 and TRBJ1-4; no definite D call. CDR3 length: 16 residues. Germline V gives CDR1 SEHNR, CDR2 FQNEAQ (reference sequence). V dropped 5 bases and J dropped 3 bases, with 16 bases sitting between them. CDR3 sequence reads: CASSPMRVESNEKLFF. The CDR3 DNA is TGTGCCAGCAGCCCCATGAGGGTAGAGTCTAATGAAAAACTGTTTTTT. The variable domain in full, with the rest retrieved from reference TRBV7-9 and TRBJ1-4, is DTGVSQNPRHKITKRGQNVTFRCDPISEHNRLYWYRQTLGQGPEFLTYFQNEAQLEKSRLLSDRFSAERPKGSFSTLEIQRTEQGDSAMYLCASSPMRVESNEKLFFGSGTQLSVL.

The chain couples TRBV7-2 to TRBJ2-5, with 9 nucleotides matching TRBD2. Germline CDR1 and CDR2: SGHTA and FQGNSA. This CDR3 is built from 15 residues. Trimming cost V 3 bases and J 5 bases; bases outside gene matches: 7. Written as DNA, the CDR3 is TGTGCCAGCAGCTTCAATCTAGCGGGATGGGAGACCCAGTACTTC. This translates into CASSFNLAGWETQYF.

Points on this clone: At the DNA level, this CDR3 is encoded by other sequences in the same sample as well. The chain uses TRBV7-9 and TRBJ1-1; D is unresolved. Trimming cost V 3 bases and J 1 base, with 6 bases left between them. The CDR3 has 13 amino acids. CDR1 is SEHNR and CDR2 is FQNEAQ in the germline V gene (reference sequence). The CDR3 loop reads CASSFSGNTEAFF. CDR3 sequence (DNA): TGTGCCAGCAGCTTCTCCGGGAACACTGAAGCTTTCTTT.

J is TRBJ2-7 and V is TRBV6-1; TRBD1 agrees at 7 bases. Per germline, CDR1 MNHNS and CDR2 SASEGT. Trimming cost V 4 bases and J 3 bases; bases outside gene matches: 15. The CDR3 contains 17 residues. The CDR3 coding sequence is TGTGCCAGCAGTGGACAGGGCCCAACTACTTCACTCTACGAGCAGTACTTC. Protein: CASSGQGPTTSLYEQYF.

In its sample, this clone was seen a few times. V and J are TRBV3-1 (or the pseudogene TRBV3-2) and TRBJ2-1, with a possible D match to TRBD2 (7 bases). CDR1 LGHDT and CDR2 YNNKEL come from the germline V gene (reference sequence). The V end lost 4 bases, the J end lost 3 bases, and 19 bases lay between the germline ends. The length of the CDR3 is 17 residues. The DNA for the CDR3 is TGTGCCAGCAGCCCTCTCCGTAAAGGGGGGGACTACAATGAGCAGTTCTTC. Protein product: CASSPLRKGGDYNEQFF.

The J gene is TRBJ2-7, the V gene TRBV12-5; a possible D gene is TRBD2 (6 bases). The CDR3 is 17 residues long. The germline V and J ends were trimmed by 2 bases and 6 bases, with 23 bases remaining between them. Germline V lookup: CDR1 LGHNT, CDR2 FRNRAP. CDR3 sequence reads: CASGLQPRGGYGAEQYF. CDR3 sequence (DNA): TGTGCTAGTGGTTTGCAACCCCGTGGAGGGTACGGCGCCGAGCAGTACTTC.

Of note for this clone: Other nucleotide sequences from this sample produce the same CDR3. The chain combines TRBV18 with TRBJ1-2; 10 bases are a match to TRBD1. CDR3 length equals 13 residues. The germline V gene encodes CDR1 KGHSH and CDR2 LQKENI. The J segment lost 6 bases and the V segment lost 4 bases, leaving 2 bases of the junction unmatched. CDR3 amino acids: CASSLGQGHGYTF. The CDR3 DNA is TGTGCCAGCTCACTGGGACAGGGGCATGGCTACACCTTC.

This chain connects TRBV24-1 to TRBJ2-3, with 7 positions matching TRBD2. The CDR3 is 14 amino acids. From germline, CDR1 is KGHDR and CDR2 SFDVKD. V lost 9 bases to trimming and J lost 2 bases; unmatched junction nucleotides: 7. The CDR3 reads CATRPSGATDTQYF. Written as DNA, the CDR3 is TGTGCCACCCGGCCTAGCGGAGCCACAGATACGCAGTATTTT.

V gene TRBV29-1 combines with J gene TRBJ1-2; 9 nucleotides align to TRBD1. V was pared by 6 bases and J by 0 bases, with 5 bases of the junction left unmatched. Germline CDR1 SQVTM, CDR2 ANQGSEA. There are 14 residues in the CDR3. This chain's CDR3 is CSVGQGKTNYGYTF. The CDR3, as DNA: TGCAGCGTCGGACAGGGGAAGACTAACTATGGCTACACCTTC. Supplemented by reference TRBV29-1 and TRBJ1-2, the full variable domain reads SAVISQKPSRDICQRGTSLTIQCQVDSQVTMMFWYRQQPGQSLTLIATANQGSEATYESGFVIDKFPISRPNLTFSTLTVSNMSPEDSSIYLCSVGQGKTNYGYTFGSGTRLTVV.

The chain joins TRBV27 to TRBJ1-1; D remains unclear. Germline values: CDR1 MNHEY, CDR2 SMNVEV (reference sequence). V dropped 6 bases and J dropped 1 base, with 6 bases sitting between them. There are 12 residues in the CDR3. DNA of the CDR3: TGTGCCAGCAGCCAGAAGAACACTGAAGCTTTCTTT. It is translated as CASSQKNTEAFF.

The chain uses TRBV3-1 (or the pseudogene TRBV3-2) and TRBJ2-7, with TRBD2 matching 7 bases. Trimming at V came to 0 bases and at J to 3 bases, leaving 17 bases not matched to a gene. This CDR3 has 19 amino acids. Germline assignment: CDR1 LGHDT and CDR2 YNNKEL (reference sequence). The CDR3 sequence: CASSQDEGSASGFNYEQYF. The CDR3, as DNA: TGTGCCAGCAGCCAAGATGAGGGGTCGGCTAGCGGATTTAACTACGAGCAGTACTTC.